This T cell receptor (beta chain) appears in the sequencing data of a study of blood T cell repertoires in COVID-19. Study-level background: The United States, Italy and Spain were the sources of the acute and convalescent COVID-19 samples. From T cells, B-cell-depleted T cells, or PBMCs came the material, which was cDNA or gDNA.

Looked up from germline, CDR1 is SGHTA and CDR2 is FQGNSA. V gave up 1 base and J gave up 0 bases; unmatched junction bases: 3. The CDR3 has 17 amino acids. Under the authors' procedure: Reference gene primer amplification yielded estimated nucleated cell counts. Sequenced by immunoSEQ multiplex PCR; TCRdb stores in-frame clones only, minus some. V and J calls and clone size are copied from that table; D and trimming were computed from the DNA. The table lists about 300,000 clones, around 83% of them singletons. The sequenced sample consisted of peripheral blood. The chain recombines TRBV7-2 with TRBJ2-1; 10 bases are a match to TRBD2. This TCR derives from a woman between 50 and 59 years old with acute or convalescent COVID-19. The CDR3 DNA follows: TGTGCCAGCAGCTTAGGCCCTAGCGGGAGCTCCTACAATGAGCAGTTCTTC. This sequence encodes CASSLGPSGSSYNEQFF. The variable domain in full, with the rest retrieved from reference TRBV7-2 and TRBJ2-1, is GAGVSQSPSNKVTEKGKDVELRCDPISGHTALYWYRQSLGQGLEFLIYFQGNSAPDKSGLPSDRFSAERTGGSVSTLTIQRTQQEDSAVYLCASSLGPSGSSYNEQFFGPGTRLTVL.